This record looks at one TCR beta chain sequence and its context. The antigen is unknown. With 2 bases clipped from V and 7 bases from J, the junction kept 7 bases outside the gene matches. The CDR3 is made up of 16 amino acids. Germline V lookup: CDR1 SGHVS, CDR2 FQNEAQ. Duration under 3 months, a NOSPECS grade of at least 4, and a Clinical Activity Score of at least 3 characterized the ophthalmopathy patients. Amplification targeted TCR beta CDR3 regions from RNA transcripts. TCR CDR3 regions were first amplified by RT-PCR with HTBI primers. Via MiXCR, TCRdb re-called the multiplex PCR reads, giving one row per CDR3 protein. The data contain 300,000 to 450,000 distinct CDR3 sequences, about a sixth of them seen just once; the ten biggest clones take up about 16%. The record originates from a study of T cells in Graves' hyperthyroidism and ophthalmopathy. The study, taken as a whole, reports: Ophthalmopathy was distinguished from stable hyperthyroidism by 13 V-J signatures.

The rearrangement links TRBV7-8 to TRBJ2-2; 10 nucleotides align to TRBD2. The origin of this receptor is a woman between 40 and 50 years old with Graves' ophthalmopathy. The sequencing input was blood. The CDR3 reads CASSLLRTSGVGELFF. The CDR3 DNA sequence: TGTGCCAGCAGCTTACTAAGGACTAGCGGAGTCGGGGAGCTGTTTTTT. The variable domain in full, completed from reference TRBV7-8 and TRBJ2-2, reads GAGVSQSPRYKVAKRGQDVALRCDPISGHVSLFWYQQALGQGPEFLTYFQNEAQLDKSGLPSDRFFAERPEGSVSTLKIQRTQQEDSAVYLCASSLLRTSGVGELFFGEGSRLTVL.